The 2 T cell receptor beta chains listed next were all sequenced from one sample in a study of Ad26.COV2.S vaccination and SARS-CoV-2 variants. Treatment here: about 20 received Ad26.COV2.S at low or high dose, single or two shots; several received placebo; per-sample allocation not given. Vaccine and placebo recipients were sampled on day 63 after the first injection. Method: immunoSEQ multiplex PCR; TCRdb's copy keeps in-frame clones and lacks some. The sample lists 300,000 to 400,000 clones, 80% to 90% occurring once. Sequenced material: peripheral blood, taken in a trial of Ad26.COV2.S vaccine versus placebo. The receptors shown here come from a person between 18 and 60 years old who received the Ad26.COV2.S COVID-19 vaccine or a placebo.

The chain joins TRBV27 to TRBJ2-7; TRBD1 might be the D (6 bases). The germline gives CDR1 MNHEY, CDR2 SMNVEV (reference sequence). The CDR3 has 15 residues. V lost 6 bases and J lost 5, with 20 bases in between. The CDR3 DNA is TGTGCCAGCAGGCCCGCCCGGGACAAAGAGCACGAGCAGTACTTC. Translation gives CASRPARDKEHEQYF.

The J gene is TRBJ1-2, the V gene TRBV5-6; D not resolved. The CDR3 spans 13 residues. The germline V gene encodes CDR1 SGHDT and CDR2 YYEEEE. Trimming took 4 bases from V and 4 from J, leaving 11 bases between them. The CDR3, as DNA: TGTGCCAGCAGCCAGGATTACCTCTATGGCTACACCTTC. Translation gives CASSQDYLYGYTF.